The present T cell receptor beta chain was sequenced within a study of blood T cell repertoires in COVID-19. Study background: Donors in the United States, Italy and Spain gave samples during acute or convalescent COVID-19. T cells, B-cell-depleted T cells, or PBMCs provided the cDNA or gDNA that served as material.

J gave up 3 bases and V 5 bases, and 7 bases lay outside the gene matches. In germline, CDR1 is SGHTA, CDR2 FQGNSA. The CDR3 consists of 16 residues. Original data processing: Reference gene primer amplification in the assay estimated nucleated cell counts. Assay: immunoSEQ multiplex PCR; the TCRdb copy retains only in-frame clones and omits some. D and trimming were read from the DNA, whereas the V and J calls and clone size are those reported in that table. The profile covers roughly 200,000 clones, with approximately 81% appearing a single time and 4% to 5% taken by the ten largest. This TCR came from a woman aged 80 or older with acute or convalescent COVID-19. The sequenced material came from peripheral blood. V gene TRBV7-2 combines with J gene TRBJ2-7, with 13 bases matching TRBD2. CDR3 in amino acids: CASSRSGTSGNYEQYF. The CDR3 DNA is TGTGCCAGCAGCAGATCCGGGACTAGCGGGAACTACGAGCAGTACTTC.